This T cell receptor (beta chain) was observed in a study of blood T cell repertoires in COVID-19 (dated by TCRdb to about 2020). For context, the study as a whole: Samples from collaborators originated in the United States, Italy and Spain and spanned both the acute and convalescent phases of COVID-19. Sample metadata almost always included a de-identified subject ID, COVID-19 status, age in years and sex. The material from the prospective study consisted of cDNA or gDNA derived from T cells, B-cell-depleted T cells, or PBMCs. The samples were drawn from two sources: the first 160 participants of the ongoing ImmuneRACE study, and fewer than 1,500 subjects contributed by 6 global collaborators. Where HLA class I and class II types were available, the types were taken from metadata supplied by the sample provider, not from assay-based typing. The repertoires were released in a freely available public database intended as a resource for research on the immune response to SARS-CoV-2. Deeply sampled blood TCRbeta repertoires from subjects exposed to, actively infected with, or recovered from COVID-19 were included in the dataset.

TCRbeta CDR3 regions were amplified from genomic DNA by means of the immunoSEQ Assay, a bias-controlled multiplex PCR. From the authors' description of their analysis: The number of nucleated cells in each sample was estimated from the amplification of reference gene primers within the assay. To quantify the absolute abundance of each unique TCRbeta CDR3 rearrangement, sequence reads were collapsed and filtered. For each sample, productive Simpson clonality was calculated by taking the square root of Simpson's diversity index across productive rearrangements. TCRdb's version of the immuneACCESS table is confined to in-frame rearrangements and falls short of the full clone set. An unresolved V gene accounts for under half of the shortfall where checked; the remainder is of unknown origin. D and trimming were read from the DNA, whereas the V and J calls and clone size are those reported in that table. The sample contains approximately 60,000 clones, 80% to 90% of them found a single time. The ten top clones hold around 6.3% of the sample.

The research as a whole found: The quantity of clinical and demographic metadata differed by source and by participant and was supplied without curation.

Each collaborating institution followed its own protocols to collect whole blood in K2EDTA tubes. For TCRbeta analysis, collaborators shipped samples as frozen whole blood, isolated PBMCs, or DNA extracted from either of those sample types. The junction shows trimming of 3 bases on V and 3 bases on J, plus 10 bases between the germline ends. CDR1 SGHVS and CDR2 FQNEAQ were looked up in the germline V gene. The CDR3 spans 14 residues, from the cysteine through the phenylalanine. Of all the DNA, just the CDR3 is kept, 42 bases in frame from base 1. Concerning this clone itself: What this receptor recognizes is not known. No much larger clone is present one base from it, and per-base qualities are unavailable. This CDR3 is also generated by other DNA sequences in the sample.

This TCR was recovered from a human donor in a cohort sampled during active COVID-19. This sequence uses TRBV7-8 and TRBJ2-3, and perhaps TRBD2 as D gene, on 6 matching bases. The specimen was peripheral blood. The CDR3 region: CASSFGGGTDTQYF. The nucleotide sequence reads TGTGCCAGCAGCTTTGGGGGAGGAACAGATACGCAGTATTTT. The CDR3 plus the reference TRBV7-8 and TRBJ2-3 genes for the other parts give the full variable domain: GAGVSQSPRYKVAKRGQDVALRCDPISGHVSLFWYQQALGQGPEFLTYFQNEAQLDKSGLPSDRFFAERPEGSVSTLKIQRTQQEDSAVYLCASSFGGGTDTQYFGPGTRLTVL.